The 28 T cell receptor beta chains given below trace back to one sample, sequenced in a study of blood T cell repertoires in COVID-19. The repertoire was sequenced with immunoSEQ multiplex PCR; TCRdb's copy has only in-frame clones and lacks some. The sample lists 85,000 to 95,000 clones, more than 70% occurring once. The specimen was peripheral blood. These receptors all come from a human donor in a cohort sampled during active COVID-19.

V and J are TRBV12-3 or TRBV12-4 and TRBJ2-6; no reliable D call. Trimming shortened V by 7 bases and J by 1 base, and 5 bases separated the two germline ends. The CDR3 contains 13 residues. The CDR3 coding sequence is TGTGCCAGCAATCTTTCTGGGGCCAACGTCCTGACTTTC. Translation: CASNLSGANVLTF.

The chain recombines TRBV15 with TRBJ2-3; 8 positions agree with TRBD1. Germline CDR1 reads LNHNV; CDR2 reads YYDKDF (reference sequence). This CDR3 spans 14 amino acids. The J segment lost 0 bases and the V segment lost 6 bases, leaving 2 bases of the junction unmatched. The CDR3 here is CATRDRASTDTQYF. The CDR3, as DNA: TGTGCCACCAGGGACAGGGCAAGCACAGATACGCAGTATTTT.

The chain couples TRBV28 to TRBJ1-4, with a tentative D call TRBD1 (6 bases). Between the trimmed V and J ends, which lost 4 bases and 2 bases, there was a span of 14 bases. CDR1 and CDR2 (germline): MDHEN, SYDVKM. This CDR3 contains 16 residues. CDR3 amino acids: CASSSLPRGTNEKLFF. CDR3 in DNA: TGTGCCAGCAGTTCCCTCCCGAGGGGGACTAATGAAAAACTGTTTTTT.

This chain connects TRBV10-1 to TRBJ2-1, with D unclear. Deletions cut 3 bases from V and 8 bases from J, with 14 bases between. In germline, CDR1 is WNHNN, CDR2 SYGVQD (reference sequence). This CDR3 has 14 amino acids. The CDR3 protein is CASSERPPIDEQFF. CDR3 DNA sequence: TGCGCCAGCAGTGAACGCCCGCCTATCGATGAGCAGTTCTTC.

To note about this clone: One junction end does not reproduce the germline sequence, and a read error may be involved. V and J are TRBV10-3 and TRBJ1-2, with 12 bases that match TRBD1. Germline CDR1 ENHRY, CDR2 SYGVKD. CDR3 length: 15 amino acids. CDR3 residues: CAIRGQGARNDGYTF. CDR3 coding DNA: TGTGCCATCAGGGGACAGGGGGCGCGTAACGATGGCTACACCTTC.

The chain combines TRBV5-4 with TRBJ1-3, with a tentative D call TRBD1 (6 bases). This CDR3 comprises 15 residues. The germline CDR1 and CDR2 sequences are SGHNT and YYREEE (reference sequence). The V end lost 4 bases, the J end lost 4 bases, and 15 bases lay between the germline ends. For the CDR3, the DNA is TGTGCCAGCAGCCCCGCGGGGGCGTACGGAAACACCATATATTTT. Translation gives CASSPAGAYGNTIYF. The full variable domain, rest sourced from reference TRBV5-4 and TRBJ1-3, is ETGVTQSPTHLIKTRGQQVTLRCSSQSGHNTVSWYQQALGQGPQFIFQYYREEENGRGNFPPRFSGLQFPNYSSELNVNALELDDSALYLCASSPAGAYGNTIYFGEGSWLTVV.

In its sample, this clone was seen once. This sequence joins TRBV5-4 and TRBJ2-2, with D maybe TRBD1 (6 bases). CDR3 length: 15 residues. Germline-derived CDR1 and CDR2 are SGHNT and YYREEE (reference sequence). The V end lost 1 base, the J end lost 2 bases, and 9 bases lay between the germline ends. CDR3 nucleotide sequence: TGTGCCAGCAGCTTGCAGGGGAGAAACACCGGGGAGCTGTTTTTT. Encoded protein: CASSLQGRNTGELFF. Together with reference TRBV5-4 and TRBJ2-2, the CDR3 gives the full variable domain: ETGVTQSPTHLIKTRGQQVTLRCSSQSGHNTVSWYQQALGQGPQFIFQYYREEENGRGNFPPRFSGLQFPNYSSELNVNALELDDSALYLCASSLQGRNTGELFFGEGSRLTVL.

V is TRBV7-9 and J is TRBJ2-3; D not resolved. The CDR3 has 18 amino acids. V shed 6 bases and J shed 0 bases, with 22 bases lying between them. CDR1 is SEHNR, CDR2 FQNEAQ, per germline (reference sequence). Here the CDR3 reads CASRETRSRQTSTDTQYF. As DNA, the CDR3 is TGTGCCAGCAGGGAGACCCGGTCCCGCCAAACTAGCACAGATACGCAGTATTTT.

The rearrangement uses TRBV7-2 and TRBJ1-5, with D possibly being TRBD1 (5 bases). Deletions cut 1 base from V and 7 bases from J, with 14 bases between. Germline CDR1 and CDR2: SGHTA and FQGNSA. CDR3 length: 15 amino acids. CDR3 loop: CASSLDRGGEQPQHF. The DNA of the CDR3 is TGTGCCAGCAGCTTAGATAGGGGCGGGGAACAGCCCCAGCATTTT.

In this sample, this clone turned up once. The chain is built from TRBV3-1 (or the pseudogene TRBV3-2) and TRBJ2-3, with 14 bases identical to TRBD2. This CDR3 region has 17 residues. The V and J ends lost 5 bases and 0 bases, in that order; junction bases with no gene match: 4. Per germline, CDR1 LGHDT and CDR2 YNNKEL (reference sequence). This CDR3 is CASSGLAGGTSTDTQYF. CDR3 in DNA: TGTGCCAGCAGCGGACTAGCGGGGGGTACTAGCACAGATACGCAGTATTTT.

This chain links TRBV4-3 with TRBJ2-5, with 8 bases lining up with TRBD2. CDR1 and CDR2 (germline): LGHNA, YSLEER. J gave up 3 bases and V 1 base, and 7 bases lay outside the gene matches. The CDR3 sequence is 16 residues long. The CDR3 loop reads CASSQVPGGGEETQYF. The CDR3 DNA sequence: TGCGCCAGCAGCCAAGTACCGGGGGGGGGCGAAGAGACCCAGTACTTC.

This chain uses TRBV7-2 with TRBJ2-3, with D possibly TRBD2 on 5 matching bases. CDR3 length equals 15 residues. Per germline, CDR1 SGHTA and CDR2 FQGNSA. The V end was cut by 0 bases, the J end by 2 bases, with 9 bases between. The CDR3 loop is CASSLASVFTDTQYF. CDR3 coding DNA: TGTGCCAGCAGCTTAGCTAGCGTATTCACAGATACGCAGTATTTT.

This rearrangement joins TRBV2 to TRBJ2-3, with 12 nucleotides matching TRBD2. V was clipped by 1 base and J by 5 bases; unmatched bases: 10. CDR3 length equals 18 residues. The germline CDR1 and CDR2 sequences are SNHLY and FYNNEI. CDR3 DNA: TGTGCCAGCAGTGAAGAAGGGCTAGCGGGGGGGCCGAGAGATACGCAGTATTTT. Protein: CASSEEGLAGGPRDTQYF.

This clone was seen more than once but under ten times. The rearrangement links TRBV7-2 to TRBJ1-5; the D gene is possibly TRBD1 (5 bases). Germline loops: CDR1 SGHTA, CDR2 FQGNSA. This CDR3 has 14 amino acids. Trimming took 2 bases from V and 4 from J, leaving 9 bases between them. The CDR3 coding sequence is TGTGCCAGCAGCTTAATGGGGGGAAATCAGCCCCAGCATTTT. This encodes CASSLMGGNQPQHF.

The chain is built from TRBV19 and TRBJ1-5, with 7 bases lining up with TRBD1. V was clipped by 6 bases and J by 0 bases; unmatched bases: 5. The CDR3 has 15 residues. The germline gives CDR1 LNHDA, CDR2 SQIVND (reference sequence). As DNA, the CDR3 is TGTGCCAGTAGACGACAGGGCCTTAGCAATCAGCCCCAGCATTTT. Translation gives CASRRQGLSNQPQHF. Full variable domain (rest looked up from reference TRBV19 and TRBJ1-5): DGGITQSPKYLFRKEGQNVTLSCEQNLNHDAMYWYRQDPGQGLRLIYYSQIVNDFQKGDIAEGYSVSREKKESFPLTVTSAQKNPTAFYLCASRRQGLSNQPQHFGDGTRLSIL.

The CDR3 region has the DNA TGTGCCACCAGTGATTTAAGAGGAAGCGGGAGCACAGATACGCAGTATTTT. Translated, it gives CATSDLRGSGSTDTQYF. This chain uses TRBV24-1 with TRBJ2-3, with D tentatively TRBD2 (6 bases). Trimming cost V 1 base and J 0 bases, with 13 bases left between them. The CDR3 sequence is 17 residues long. From germline, CDR1 is KGHDR and CDR2 SFDVKD.

The chain couples TRBV5-4 to TRBJ2-5, with 12 positions matching TRBD2. This CDR3 comprises 15 residues. Germline values: CDR1 SGHNT, CDR2 YYREEE (reference sequence). V was pared by 3 bases and J by 4 bases, with 4 bases of the junction left unmatched. The chain's CDR3 is CASSWTSGARETQYF. CDR3 sequence (DNA): TGTGCCAGCAGCTGGACTAGCGGGGCACGAGAGACCCAGTACTTC.

The genes are TRBV5-1 and TRBJ2-5, with 8 bases that match TRBD2. The germline gives CDR1 SGHRS, CDR2 YFSETQ. V was clipped by 4 bases and J by 4 bases; unmatched bases: 9. This CDR3 has 15 amino acids. The CDR3 loop reads CASSGSGGPRETQYF. CDR3 bases: TGCGCCAGCAGCGGCTCGGGGGGGCCACGAGAGACCCAGTACTTC.

The chain is built from TRBV29-1 and TRBJ2-3; 9 nucleotides line up with TRBD1. Germline CDR1 and CDR2: SQVTM and ANQGSEA. The CDR3 spans 12 residues. V was clipped by 7 bases and J by 6 bases; unmatched bases: 5. The CDR3 here is CSGGDRADTQYF. The CDR3 DNA reads as TGCAGCGGGGGGGACAGGGCCGATACGCAGTATTTT.

This clone was seen at least ten times. This rearrangement joins TRBV7-9 to TRBJ2-7; TRBD2 matches 7 bases. The V segment lost 5 bases and the J segment 3 bases; nucleotides outside the gene matches: 10. This CDR3 contains 15 residues. Germline V lookup: CDR1 SEHNR, CDR2 FQNEAQ (reference sequence). The CDR3 bases are TGTGCCAGCAGCCCGAGCGGGATGGGGCTCTACGAGCAGTACTTC. It translates to CASSPSGMGLYEQYF.

This clone was seen only once. This chain uses TRBV7-8 with TRBJ1-3; D ambiguous. V lost 0 bases, J lost 0 bases, and 15 bases lay in between. The germline gives CDR1 SGHVS, CDR2 FQNEAQ. The CDR3 is 18 residues long. The CDR3 nucleotides read TGTGCCAGCAGCTTAGCGCCCGGAGTGAGGAACTCTGGAAACACCATATATTTT. This codes for CASSLAPGVRNSGNTIYF. Using reference TRBV7-8 and TRBJ1-3 for the parts outside the CDR3, the full variable domain is GAGVSQSPRYKVAKRGQDVALRCDPISGHVSLFWYQQALGQGPEFLTYFQNEAQLDKSGLPSDRFFAERPEGSVSTLKIQRTQQEDSAVYLCASSLAPGVRNSGNTIYFGEGSWLTVV.

The rearrangement uses TRBV19 and TRBJ2-1, with 13 bases aligning to TRBD2. V shed 10 bases and J 5 bases; nucleotides not matched to a gene: 14. This CDR3 contains 17 residues. The germline V gene encodes CDR1 LNHDA and CDR2 SQIVND (reference sequence). In nucleotides, the CDR3 is TGTGCCACCCCCTTGGGGACTAGCGGGACCTTGGACAATGAGCAGTTCTTC. Protein sequence: CATPLGTSGTLDNEQFF.

The chain has TRBV6-6 and TRBJ1-4; 8 bases agree with TRBD1. Germline CDR1 is MNHNY and CDR2 is SVGAGI (reference sequence). The CDR3 totals 15 residues. The J segment lost 2 bases and the V segment lost 5 bases, leaving 4 bases of the junction unmatched. The CDR3 DNA is TGTGCCAGCAGTACGGGACAGGAGACTAATGAAAAACTGTTTTTT. Amino acids: CASSTGQETNEKLFF.

The gene calls are TRBV6-5 and TRBJ1-3, with 9 nucleotides matching TRBD1. Germline lookup yields CDR1 MNHEY and CDR2 SVGAGI. J lost 4 bases, V lost 5 bases, and 6 bases had no gene match. The CDR3 loop spans 15 amino acids. The CDR3, as DNA: TGTGCCAGCAGTCGGACAGGGGCCGGAGGAAACACCATATATTTT. This translates into CASSRTGAGGNTIYF.

This clone was recorded once. The chain is built from TRBV7-2 and TRBJ1-6; the D is unclear. The CDR3 totals 15 residues. Germline loops: CDR1 SGHTA, CDR2 FQGNSA. V lost 1 base and J lost 6, with 10 bases in between. The CDR3 protein is CASSLVESGNSPLHF. CDR3 sequence (DNA): TGTGCCAGCAGCTTAGTAGAATCGGGTAATTCACCCCTCCACTTT.

This clone was recorded a few times. CDR3 nucleotide sequence: TGTGCCAGCAGCTTAGTAGGGGGCCCAGGGGCCGGATATCAGCCCCAGCATTTT. The encoded protein is CASSLVGGPGAGYQPQHF. The chain links TRBV7-2 to TRBJ1-5, with 7 positions matching TRBD1. CDR1 is SGHTA and CDR2 is FQGNSA in the germline V gene. The CDR3 runs to 18 residues. V was pared by 1 base and J by 5 bases, with 14 bases of the junction left unmatched.

The chain is built from TRBV2 and TRBJ1-2; D is perhaps TRBD1 (5 bases). The CDR3 contains 12 residues. Trimming took 3 bases from V and 8 from J, leaving 10 bases between them. Per the germline V gene, CDR1 is SNHLY and CDR2 is FYNNEI. The CDR3 DNA follows: TGTGCCAGCAGTGATTCAGGGTCGGGCTACACCTTC. As protein: CASSDSGSGYTF.

The rearrangement uses TRBV6-5 and TRBJ1-1; TRBD1 matches at 10 bases. The ends lost 10 bases at V and 5 bases at J; junction bases unmatched: 7. The length of the CDR3 is 13 residues. Germline V gene lookup returns CDR1 MNHEY and CDR2 SVGAGI. The CDR3 sequence: CAILGQGGTEAFF. CDR3 bases: TGTGCCATCTTAGGACAGGGGGGGACTGAAGCTTTCTTT.